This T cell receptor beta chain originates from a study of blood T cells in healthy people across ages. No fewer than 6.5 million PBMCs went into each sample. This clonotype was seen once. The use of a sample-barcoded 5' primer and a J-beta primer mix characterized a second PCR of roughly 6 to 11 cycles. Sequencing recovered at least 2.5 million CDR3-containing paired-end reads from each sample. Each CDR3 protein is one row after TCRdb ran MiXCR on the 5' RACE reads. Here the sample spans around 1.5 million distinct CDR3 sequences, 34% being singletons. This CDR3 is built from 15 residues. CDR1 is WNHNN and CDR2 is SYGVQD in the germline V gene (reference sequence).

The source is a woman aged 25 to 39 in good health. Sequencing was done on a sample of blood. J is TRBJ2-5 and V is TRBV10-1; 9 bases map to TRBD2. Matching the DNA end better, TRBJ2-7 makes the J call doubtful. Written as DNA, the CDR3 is TGCGCCAGCAGTGAGGTCAGCGGGGGGCCGTCCGAGCAGTACTTC. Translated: CASSEVSGGPSEQYF.